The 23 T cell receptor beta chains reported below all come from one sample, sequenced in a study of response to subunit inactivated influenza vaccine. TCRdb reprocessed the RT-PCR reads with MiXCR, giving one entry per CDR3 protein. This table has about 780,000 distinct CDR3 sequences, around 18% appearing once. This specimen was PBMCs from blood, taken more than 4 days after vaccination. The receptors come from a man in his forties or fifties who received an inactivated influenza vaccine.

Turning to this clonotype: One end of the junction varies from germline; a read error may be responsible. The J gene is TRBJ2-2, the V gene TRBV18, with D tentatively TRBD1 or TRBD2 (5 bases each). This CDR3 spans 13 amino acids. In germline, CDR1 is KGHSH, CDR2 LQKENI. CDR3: CASNRADTGELYF. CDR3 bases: TGTGCCAGCAACCGGGCGGACACCGGGGAGCTGTATTTT.

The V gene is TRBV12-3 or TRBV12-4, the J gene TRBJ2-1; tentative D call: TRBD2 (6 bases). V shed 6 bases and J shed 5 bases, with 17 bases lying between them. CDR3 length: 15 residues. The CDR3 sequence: CASRSGLLINNEQFF. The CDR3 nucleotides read TGTGCCAGCAGGTCGGGACTCCTCATTAACAATGAGCAGTTCTTC.

As DNA, the CDR3 is TGTGCCAGCAGCCCTGAGGTGGGGGGCTGGTACGAGCAGTACTTC. Protein: CASSPEVGGWYEQYF. The chain uses TRBV12-3 or TRBV12-4 and TRBJ2-7; either TRBD1 or TRBD2 may supply D (6 bases each). The V gene lost 6 bases and the J gene lost 4 bases, with 19 bases spanning the gap. CDR3 length: 15 amino acids.

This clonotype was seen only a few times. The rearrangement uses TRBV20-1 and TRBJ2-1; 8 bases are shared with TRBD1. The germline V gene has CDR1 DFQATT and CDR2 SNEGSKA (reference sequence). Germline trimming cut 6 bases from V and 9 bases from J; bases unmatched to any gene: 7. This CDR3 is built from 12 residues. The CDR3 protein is CSAGPGGFEQFF. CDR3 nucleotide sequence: TGCAGTGCGGGCCCAGGGGGCTTTGAGCAGTTCTTC.

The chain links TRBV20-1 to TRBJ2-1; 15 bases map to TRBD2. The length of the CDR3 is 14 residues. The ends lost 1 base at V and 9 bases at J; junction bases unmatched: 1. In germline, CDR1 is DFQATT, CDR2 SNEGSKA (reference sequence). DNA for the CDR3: TGCAGTGCTAGAGTGGGACTAGCGGGGGGTGAGCAGTTCTTC. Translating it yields CSARVGLAGGEQFF.

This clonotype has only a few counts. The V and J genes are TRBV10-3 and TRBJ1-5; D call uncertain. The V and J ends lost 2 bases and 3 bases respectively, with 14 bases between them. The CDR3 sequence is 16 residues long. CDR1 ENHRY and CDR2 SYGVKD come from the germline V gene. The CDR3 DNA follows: TGTGCCATCAGTGAGGGTCTCGTCGGAAACAATCAGCCCCAGCATTTT. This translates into CAISEGLVGNNQPQHF.

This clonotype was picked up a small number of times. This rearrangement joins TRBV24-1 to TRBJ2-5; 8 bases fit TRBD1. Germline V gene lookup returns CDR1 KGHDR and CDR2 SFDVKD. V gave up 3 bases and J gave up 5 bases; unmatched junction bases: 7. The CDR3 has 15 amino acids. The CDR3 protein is CATSDGQGPRETQYF. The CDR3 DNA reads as TGTGCCACCAGTGATGGACAGGGTCCTCGGGAGACCCAGTACTTC.

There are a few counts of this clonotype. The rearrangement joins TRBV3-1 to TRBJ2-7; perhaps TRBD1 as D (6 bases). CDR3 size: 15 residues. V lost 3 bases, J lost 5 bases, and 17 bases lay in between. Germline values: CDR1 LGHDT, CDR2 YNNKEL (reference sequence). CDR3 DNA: TGTGCCAGCAGCCAGACGACAGGAAGGGGCCACGAGCAGTACTTC. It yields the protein CASSQTTGRGHEQYF.

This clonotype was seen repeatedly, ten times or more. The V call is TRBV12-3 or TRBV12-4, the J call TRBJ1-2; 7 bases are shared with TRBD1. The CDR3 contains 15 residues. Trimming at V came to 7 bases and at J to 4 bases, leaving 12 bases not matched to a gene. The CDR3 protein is CASTKMTGWIYGYTF. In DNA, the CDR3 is TGTGCCAGCACCAAAATGACAGGGTGGATCTATGGCTACACCTTC.

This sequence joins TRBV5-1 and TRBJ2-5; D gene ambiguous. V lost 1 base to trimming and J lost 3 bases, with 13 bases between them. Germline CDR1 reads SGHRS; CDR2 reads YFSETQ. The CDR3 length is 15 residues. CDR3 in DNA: TGCGCCAGCAGCTTGAGGGCGTTTGGGGAAGAGACCCAGTACTTC. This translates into CASSLRAFGEETQYF.

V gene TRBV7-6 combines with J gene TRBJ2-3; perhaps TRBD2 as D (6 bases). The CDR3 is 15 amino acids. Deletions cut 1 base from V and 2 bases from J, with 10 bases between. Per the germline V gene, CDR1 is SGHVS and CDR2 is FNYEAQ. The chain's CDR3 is CASSLGASATDTQYF. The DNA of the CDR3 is TGTGCCAGCAGCTTAGGGGCTAGCGCCACAGATACGCAGTATTTT.

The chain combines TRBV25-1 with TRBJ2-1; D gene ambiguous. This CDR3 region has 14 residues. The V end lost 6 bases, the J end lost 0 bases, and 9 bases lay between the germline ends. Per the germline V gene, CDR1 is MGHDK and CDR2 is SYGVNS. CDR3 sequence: CASRGIGSYNEQFF. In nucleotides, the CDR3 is TGTGCCAGCAGAGGGATAGGCTCCTACAATGAGCAGTTCTTC. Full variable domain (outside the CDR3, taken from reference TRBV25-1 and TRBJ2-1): EADIYQTPRYLVIGTGKKITLECSQTMGHDKMYWYQQDPGMELHLIHYSYGVNSTEKGDLSSESTVSRIRTEHFPLTLESARPSHTSQYLCASRGIGSYNEQFFGPGTRLTVL.

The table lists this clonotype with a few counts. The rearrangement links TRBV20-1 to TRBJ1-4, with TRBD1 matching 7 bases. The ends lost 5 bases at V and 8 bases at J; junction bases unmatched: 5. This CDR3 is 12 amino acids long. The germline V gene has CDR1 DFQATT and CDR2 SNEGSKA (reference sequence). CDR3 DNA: TGCAGTGCTCAGGGGGTTAGGGAAAAACTGTTTTTT. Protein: CSAQGVREKLFF.

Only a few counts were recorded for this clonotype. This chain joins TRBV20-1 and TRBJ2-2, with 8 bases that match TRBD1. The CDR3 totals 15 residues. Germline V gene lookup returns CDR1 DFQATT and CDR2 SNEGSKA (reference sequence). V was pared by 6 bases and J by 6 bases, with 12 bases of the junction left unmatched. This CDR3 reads CSAHSRGRAAGELFF. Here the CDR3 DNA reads TGCAGTGCCCATAGCAGGGGGCGCGCGGCCGGGGAGCTGTTTTTT.

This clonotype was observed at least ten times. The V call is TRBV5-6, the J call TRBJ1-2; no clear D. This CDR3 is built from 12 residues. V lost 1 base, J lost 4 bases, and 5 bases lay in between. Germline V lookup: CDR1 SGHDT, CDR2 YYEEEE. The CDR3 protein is CASSLSAYGYTF. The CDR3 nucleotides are TGTGCCAGCAGCTTGTCAGCCTATGGCTACACCTTC.

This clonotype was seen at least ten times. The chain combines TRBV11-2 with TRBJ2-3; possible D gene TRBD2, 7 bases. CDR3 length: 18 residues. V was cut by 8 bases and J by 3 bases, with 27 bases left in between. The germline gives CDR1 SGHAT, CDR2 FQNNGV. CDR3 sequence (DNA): TGTGCCAGCGTCGTAGCTAGCGGTACAGGGAGGTCAACAGATACGCAGTATTTT. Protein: CASVVASGTGRSTDTQYF. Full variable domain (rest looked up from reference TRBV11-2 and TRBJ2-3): EAGVAQSPRYKIIEKRQSVAFWCNPISGHATLYWYQQILGQGPKLLIQFQNNGVVDDSQLPKDRFSAERLKGVDSTLKIQPAKLEDSAVYLCASVVASGTGRSTDTQYFGPGTRLTVL.

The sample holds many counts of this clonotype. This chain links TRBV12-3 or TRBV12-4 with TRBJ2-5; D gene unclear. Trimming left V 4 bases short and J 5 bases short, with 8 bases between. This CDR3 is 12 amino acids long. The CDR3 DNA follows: TGTGCCAGCAGTTCTATACGGGAGACCCAGTACTTC. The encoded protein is CASSSIRETQYF.

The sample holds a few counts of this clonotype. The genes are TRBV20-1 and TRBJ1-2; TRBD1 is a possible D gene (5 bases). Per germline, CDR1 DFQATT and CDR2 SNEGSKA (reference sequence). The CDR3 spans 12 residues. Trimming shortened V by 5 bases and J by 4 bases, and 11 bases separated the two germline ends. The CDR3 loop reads CSAATEPYGYTF. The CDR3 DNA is TGCAGTGCTGCGACAGAACCCTATGGCTACACCTTC.

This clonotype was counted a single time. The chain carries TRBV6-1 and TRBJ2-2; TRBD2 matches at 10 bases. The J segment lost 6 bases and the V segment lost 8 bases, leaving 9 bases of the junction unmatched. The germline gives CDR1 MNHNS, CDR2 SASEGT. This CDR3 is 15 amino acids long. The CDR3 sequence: CASCRAGGIAGELFF. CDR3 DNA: TGTGCCAGCTGCCGAGCGGGGGGGATAGCCGGGGAGCTGTTTTTT.

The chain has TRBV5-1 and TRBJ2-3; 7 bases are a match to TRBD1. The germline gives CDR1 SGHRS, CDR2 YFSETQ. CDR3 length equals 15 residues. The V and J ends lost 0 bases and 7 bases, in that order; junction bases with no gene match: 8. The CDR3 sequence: CASSLVLGGGYTQYF. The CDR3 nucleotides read TGCGCCAGCAGCTTGGTTTTAGGGGGCGGGTATACGCAGTATTTT.

DNA for the CDR3: TGCAGTGCCCCCGGACTAGCGGGGGGGTACAATGAGCAGTTCTTC. Amino acid sequence: CSAPGLAGGYNEQFF. This sequence joins TRBV20-1 and TRBJ2-1; 15 nucleotides agree with TRBD2. The CDR3 has 15 amino acids. The junction had 4 bases not matched to a gene; V was cut back by 6 bases and J by 4 bases. Germline values: CDR1 DFQATT, CDR2 SNEGSKA (reference sequence).

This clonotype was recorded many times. CDR3 sequence: CSARDAGESTYEQYF. The DNA of the CDR3 is TGCAGTGCTAGAGATGCGGGGGAAAGTACCTACGAGCAGTACTTC. The chain is built from TRBV20-1 and TRBJ2-7; 7 nucleotides line up with TRBD2. From germline, CDR1 is DFQATT and CDR2 SNEGSKA (reference sequence). The CDR3 consists of 15 residues. V trimming: 0 bases; J trimming: 2 bases; junction bases outside the gene matches: 7.

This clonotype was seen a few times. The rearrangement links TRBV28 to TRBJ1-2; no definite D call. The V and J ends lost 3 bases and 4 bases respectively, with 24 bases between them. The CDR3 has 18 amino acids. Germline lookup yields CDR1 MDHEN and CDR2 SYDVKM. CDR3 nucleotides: TGTGCCAGCAGTTTTTATGAGTGGTTGGGCAGAGGGTTCTATGGCTACACCTTC. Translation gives CASSFYEWLGRGFYGYTF.